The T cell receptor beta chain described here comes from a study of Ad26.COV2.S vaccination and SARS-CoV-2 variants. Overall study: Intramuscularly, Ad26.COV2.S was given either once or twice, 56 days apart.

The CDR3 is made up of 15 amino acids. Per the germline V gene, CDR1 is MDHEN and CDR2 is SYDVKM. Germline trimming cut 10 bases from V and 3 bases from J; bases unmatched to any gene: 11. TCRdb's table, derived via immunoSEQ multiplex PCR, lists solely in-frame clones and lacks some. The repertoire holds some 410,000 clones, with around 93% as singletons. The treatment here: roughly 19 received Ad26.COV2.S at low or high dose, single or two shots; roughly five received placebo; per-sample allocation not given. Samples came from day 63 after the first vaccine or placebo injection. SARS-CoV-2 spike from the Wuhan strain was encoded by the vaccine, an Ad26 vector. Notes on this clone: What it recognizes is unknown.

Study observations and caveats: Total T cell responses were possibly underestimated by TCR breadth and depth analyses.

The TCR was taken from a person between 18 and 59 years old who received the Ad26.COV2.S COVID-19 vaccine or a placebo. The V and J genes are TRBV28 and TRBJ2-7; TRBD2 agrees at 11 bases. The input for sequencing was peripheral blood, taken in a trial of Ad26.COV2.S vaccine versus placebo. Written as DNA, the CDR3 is TGTGCCACCGACCCTCTAGCGGGGGGAAACTACGAGCAGTACTTC. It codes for CATDPLAGGNYEQYF.